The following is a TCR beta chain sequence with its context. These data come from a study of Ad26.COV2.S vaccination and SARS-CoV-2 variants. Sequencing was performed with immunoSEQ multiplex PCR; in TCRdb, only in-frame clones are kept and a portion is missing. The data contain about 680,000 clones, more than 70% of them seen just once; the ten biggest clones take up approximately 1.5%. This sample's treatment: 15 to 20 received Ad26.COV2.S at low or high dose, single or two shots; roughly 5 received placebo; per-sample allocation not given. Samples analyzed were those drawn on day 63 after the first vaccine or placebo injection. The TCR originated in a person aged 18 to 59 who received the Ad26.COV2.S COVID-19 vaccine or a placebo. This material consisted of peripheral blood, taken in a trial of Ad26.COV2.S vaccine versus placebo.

CDR3 protein: CASSAPPGQGYEQYF. The CDR3 DNA follows: TGTGCCAGCAGTGCACCCCCGGGACAGGGGTACGAGCAGTACTTC. The chain uses TRBV28 and TRBJ2-7; TRBD1 aligns across 10 bases. Germline trimming cut 5 bases from V and 4 bases from J; bases unmatched to any gene: 8. CDR1 is MDHEN, CDR2 SYDVKM, per germline. CDR3 size: 15 residues.